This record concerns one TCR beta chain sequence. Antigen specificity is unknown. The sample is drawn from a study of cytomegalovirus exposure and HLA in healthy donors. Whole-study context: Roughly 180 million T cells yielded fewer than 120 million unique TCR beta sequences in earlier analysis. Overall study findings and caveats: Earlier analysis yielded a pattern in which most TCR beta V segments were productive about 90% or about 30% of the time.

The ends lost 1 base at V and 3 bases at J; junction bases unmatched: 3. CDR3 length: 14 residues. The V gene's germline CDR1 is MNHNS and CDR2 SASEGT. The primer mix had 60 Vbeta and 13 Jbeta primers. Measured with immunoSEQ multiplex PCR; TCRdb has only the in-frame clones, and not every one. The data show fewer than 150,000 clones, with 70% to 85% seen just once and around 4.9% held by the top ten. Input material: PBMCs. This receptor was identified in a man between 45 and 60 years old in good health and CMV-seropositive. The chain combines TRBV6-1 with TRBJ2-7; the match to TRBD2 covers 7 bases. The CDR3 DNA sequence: TGTGCCAGCAGTGAAGGGGGAGGGCTCTACGAGCAGTACTTC. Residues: CASSEGGGLYEQYF.